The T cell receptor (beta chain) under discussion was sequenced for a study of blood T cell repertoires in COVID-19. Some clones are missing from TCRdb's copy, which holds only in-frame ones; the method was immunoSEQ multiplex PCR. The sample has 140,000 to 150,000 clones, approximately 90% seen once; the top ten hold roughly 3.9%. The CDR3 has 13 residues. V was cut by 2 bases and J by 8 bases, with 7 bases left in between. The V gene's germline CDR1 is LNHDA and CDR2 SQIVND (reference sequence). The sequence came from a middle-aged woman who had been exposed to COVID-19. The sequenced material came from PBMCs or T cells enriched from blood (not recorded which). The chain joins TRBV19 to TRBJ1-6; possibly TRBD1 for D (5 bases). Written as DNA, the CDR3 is TGTGCCAGTAGTATACGGGACTATTCACCCCTCCACTTT. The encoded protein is CASSIRDYSPLHF.